Shown below are 26 T cell receptor beta chains from a single sample sequenced in a study of blood T cell repertoires in COVID-19. This table comes from immunoSEQ multiplex PCR, and its TCRdb copy is limited to in-frame clones, with some not included. The sample has around 300,000 clones, approximately 86% seen once. What was sequenced was peripheral blood. These receptors came from a woman in her thirties who had recovered from COVID-19.

V usage is TRBV30 and J usage is TRBJ2-3, with 13 bases identical to TRBD2. Trimming took 5 bases from V and 6 from J; bases not matched to a gene: 5. Germline CDR1 and CDR2: GTSNPN and SVGIG (reference sequence). The CDR3 is 14 residues long. The CDR3 region has the DNA TGTGCCTGGCGAACTAGCGGGGGGGCTGATACGCAGTATTTT. It yields the protein CAWRTSGGADTQYF.

V gene TRBV19 combines with J gene TRBJ2-1; 12 bases align to TRBD2. The CDR3 is made up of 15 amino acids. Unmatched junction bases numbered 7, after V lost 5 bases and J lost 8 bases. CDR1 and CDR2 (germline): LNHDA, SQIVND (reference sequence). CDR3 sequence (DNA): TGTGCCAGTAGTCTGACTAGCGGGAGAGGCTATGAGCAGTTCTTC. This sequence encodes CASSLTSGRGYEQFF. Looking up the rest from reference TRBV19 and TRBJ2-1 gives the full variable domain: DGGITQSPKYLFRKEGQNVTLSCEQNLNHDAMYWYRQDPGQGLRLIYYSQIVNDFQKGDIAEGYSVSREKKESFPLTVTSAQKNPTAFYLCASSLTSGRGYEQFFGPGTRLTVL.

The chain recombines TRBV4-3 with TRBJ1-2, with 7 nucleotides matching TRBD1. The length of the CDR3 is 15 residues. The germline V gene has CDR1 LGHNA and CDR2 YSLEER. V lost 2 bases, J lost 5 bases, and 8 bases stayed unmatched. The chain's CDR3 is CASSQYTGTEYGYTF. The CDR3 DNA follows: TGCGCCAGCAGCCAATATACCGGGACAGAGTATGGCTACACCTTC.

The chain is built from TRBV6-5 and TRBJ1-1; tentatively, D is TRBD1 (5 bases). In germline, CDR1 is MNHEY, CDR2 SVGAGI. The CDR3 runs 13 residues. Trimming took 7 bases from V and 1 from J, leaving 10 bases between them. The DNA of the CDR3 is TGTGCCAGCACCTTAGGGGAGAACACTGAAGCTTTCTTT. Translated: CASTLGENTEAFF.

The chain uses TRBV5-1 and TRBJ2-1; D is uncertain. Trimming removed 6 bases at V and 4 bases at J, with 26 bases between. The CDR3 contains 18 residues. Germline CDR1 is SGHRS and CDR2 is YFSETQ. CDR3 residues: CASTILAAVQRNYNEQFF. Written as DNA, the CDR3 is TGCGCCAGCACCATTTTGGCGGCAGTACAACGGAATTACAATGAGCAGTTCTTC.

The chain employs TRBV5-4 and TRBJ2-7; D is unclear. CDR3 length equals 13 residues. The germline gives CDR1 SGHNT, CDR2 YYREEE (reference sequence). Trimming cost V 1 base and J 4 bases, with 9 bases left between them. CDR3 in amino acids: CASSLSDTYEQYF. CDR3 nucleotides: TGTGCCAGCAGCTTGTCTGACACGTACGAGCAGTACTTC.

The chain has TRBV6-5 and TRBJ2-7; TRBD1 might be the D (6 bases). CDR3 size: 15 residues. Trimming shortened V by 3 bases and J by 3 bases, and 15 bases separated the two germline ends. Germline lookup yields CDR1 MNHEY and CDR2 SVGAGI. The CDR3 DNA reads TGTGCCAGCAGTTATAAGGGCAGGGGCAACTACGAGCAGTACTTC. This encodes CASSYKGRGNYEQYF.

This clone has only one observation. The rearrangement uses TRBV7-3 and TRBJ1-1; D possibly corresponds to TRBD1 (5 bases). Trimming pared 0 bases from V and 4 bases from J, leaving 6 bases between. Germline V gene data show CDR1 as SGHTA and CDR2 as FQGTGA. The CDR3 spans 13 residues. In nucleotides, the CDR3 is TGTGCCAGCAGCTTAACGGGGGGCACTGAAGCTTTCTTT. Translation: CASSLTGGTEAFF.

The chain combines TRBV27 with TRBJ1-2, with D possibly matching TRBD1 (5 bases). V lost 2 bases, J lost 0 bases, and 7 bases lay in between. This CDR3 comprises 14 residues. Per the germline V gene, CDR1 is MNHEY and CDR2 is SMNVEV (reference sequence). CDR3 bases: TGTGCCAGCAGTTTAGACAGTTCTAACTATGGCTACACCTTC. This translates into CASSLDSSNYGYTF.

This clone was seen more than once but under ten times. The chain employs TRBV6-1 and TRBJ2-3; TRBD1 aligns across 12 bases. Germline-derived CDR1 and CDR2 are MNHNS and SASEGT. This CDR3 contains 16 residues. V shed 0 bases, J shed 4 bases, and the junction held 2 bases outside the gene matches. The CDR3 bases are TGTGCCAGCAGTGAAGCTGGGACAGGGGGCGCAGATACGCAGTATTTT. The encoded protein is CASSEAGTGGADTQYF.

This clone has only one observation. The rearrangement links TRBV19 to TRBJ1-5; D perhaps matches TRBD1 (6 bases). CDR1 is LNHDA and CDR2 is SQIVND in the germline V gene (reference sequence). V dropped 5 bases and J dropped 4 bases, with 12 bases sitting between them. This CDR3 contains 14 residues. The CDR3: CASSWGGPNQPQHF. Here the CDR3 DNA reads TGTGCCAGTAGTTGGGGGGGCCCTAATCAGCCCCAGCATTTT.

The chain uses TRBV7-2 and TRBJ1-1, with no clear D. Trimming left V 3 bases short and J 0 bases short, with 8 bases between. This CDR3 contains 14 residues. CDR1 is SGHTA and CDR2 is FQGNSA in the germline V gene. The chain's CDR3 is CASSFTGMNTEAFF. The CDR3 nucleotides read TGTGCCAGCAGCTTCACCGGGATGAACACTGAAGCTTTCTTT.

This clone was seen a few times. Other DNA sequences in this specimen translate into the identical CDR3. V gene TRBV28 combines with J gene TRBJ2-7; D gene uncertain. The length of the CDR3 is 11 residues. Deletions cut 2 bases from V and 6 bases from J, with 5 bases between. Germline CDR1 MDHEN, CDR2 SYDVKM. The CDR3 here is CASSLGGEQYF. The CDR3 DNA is TGTGCCAGCAGTTTAGGCGGCGAGCAGTACTTC.

This chain links TRBV6-6 with TRBJ2-3; TRBD2 is a possible D gene (6 bases). Trimming removed 6 bases at V and 6 bases at J, with 13 bases between. Germline V lookup: CDR1 MNHNY, CDR2 SVGAGI (reference sequence). This CDR3 contains 13 residues. The CDR3 DNA sequence: TGTGCCAGCAGCCCCATTCGGGGGGATACGCAGTATTTT. This codes for CASSPIRGDTQYF.

The chain combines TRBV5-5 with TRBJ1-2; D remains unclear. This CDR3 is 13 amino acids long. V lost 1 base, J lost 1 base, and 5 bases lay in between. Germline-derived CDR1 and CDR2 are SGHKS and YYEKEE (reference sequence). CDR3 nucleotide sequence: TGTGCCAGCAGCTTGTCAAATAACTATGGCTACACCTTC. Translation: CASSLSNNYGYTF.

The chain employs TRBV19 and TRBJ2-2, with 7 bases lining up with TRBD1. Per germline, CDR1 LNHDA and CDR2 SQIVND (reference sequence). J gave up 5 bases and V 9 bases, and 12 bases lay outside the gene matches. This CDR3 contains 15 residues. CDR3 DNA: TGTGCCAGCCGCCTGGGACAGATTACAACCGGGGAGCTGTTTTTT. Protein product: CASRLGQITTGELFF.

Here the CDR3 reads CATKQGAGYGYTF. CDR3 DNA sequence: TGTGCCACAAAACAGGGGGCTGGGTATGGCTACACCTTC. The chain employs TRBV7-9 and TRBJ1-2; 9 bases map to TRBD1. CDR1 is SEHNR, CDR2 FQNEAQ, per germline (reference sequence). Unmatched junction bases numbered 8, after V lost 10 bases and J lost 5 bases. This CDR3 region has 13 residues.

This chain uses TRBV5-1 with TRBJ2-7; 8 nucleotides agree with TRBD1. V lost 0 bases, J lost 1 base, and 6 bases stayed unmatched. CDR3 size: 16 residues. Germline lookup yields CDR1 SGHRS and CDR2 YFSETQ. CDR3 DNA sequence: TGCGCCAGCAGCTTGGGACAGGGGCTACTTTCCTACGAGCAGTACTTC. This codes for CASSLGQGLLSYEQYF.

The CDR3 loop is CASKWGLNTGELFF. CDR3 DNA sequence: TGTGCCAGCAAATGGGGCCTGAACACCGGGGAGCTGTTTTTT. The chain combines TRBV4-2 with TRBJ2-2; tentatively, D is TRBD1 (5 bases). Germline CDR1 is LGHNA and CDR2 is YNFKEQ. The germline V and J ends were trimmed by 7 bases and 1 base, with 10 bases remaining between them. This CDR3 spans 14 amino acids.

This clone showed up just a few times. This rearrangement joins TRBV7-8 to TRBJ1-1; no firm D call. Trimming removed 1 base from V and 1 base from J, with 7 bases in between. Germline lookup yields CDR1 SGHVS and CDR2 FQNEAQ. This CDR3 region has 14 residues. The CDR3 DNA reads as TGTGCCAGCAGCTTAGTATCAGGGAACACTGAAGCTTTCTTT. Translating gives CASSLVSGNTEAFF.

V gene TRBV6-4 combines with J gene TRBJ2-2; D remains ambiguous. Per germline, CDR1 MRHNA and CDR2 SNTAGT. The CDR3 length is 16 residues. V lost 2 bases and J lost 7, with 17 bases in between. In nucleotides, the CDR3 is TGTGCCAGCAGTGACGGTATCGCCGTAGCATACGGGGAGCTGTTTTTT. Amino acids: CASSDGIAVAYGELFF.

J is TRBJ2-7 and V is TRBV28; perhaps TRBD1 as D (6 bases). There are 15 residues in the CDR3. Germline assignment: CDR1 MDHEN and CDR2 SYDVKM. V dropped 2 bases and J dropped 0 bases, with 11 bases sitting between them. The CDR3 nucleotides are TGTGCCAGCAGTTTAACAGGGCGTCACTCCTACGAGCAGTACTTC. Encoded protein: CASSLTGRHSYEQYF. Complete variable domain (other parts from reference TRBV28 and TRBJ2-7): DVKVTQSSRYLVKRTGEKVFLECVQDMDHENMFWYRQDPGLGLRLIYFSYDVKMKEKGDIPEGYSVSREKKERFSLILESASTNQTSMYLCASSLTGRHSYEQYFGPGTRLTVT.

As to this clone: Other DNA variants within this sample encode the same CDR3. The CDR3, as DNA: TGTGCCAGCAGCCTCAGGGGTTCCGGTCAGCCCCAGCATTTT. As protein: CASSLRGSGQPQHF. The chain links TRBV27 to TRBJ1-5, with TRBD1 as a possible D gene (6 bases). Per germline, CDR1 MNHEY and CDR2 SMNVEV (reference sequence). Deletions cut 6 bases from V and 6 bases from J, with 15 bases between. The CDR3 length is 14 residues.

In this sample, this clone turned up once. This chain links TRBV5-4 with TRBJ2-7; 9 positions agree with TRBD1. V shed 5 bases, J shed 2 bases, and the junction held 2 bases outside the gene matches. Germline V gene data show CDR1 as SGHNT and CDR2 as YYREEE (reference sequence). CDR3 length: 13 residues. In DNA, the CDR3 is TGTGCCAGCAGTTGGGACAGGGCCTACGAGCAGTACTTC. Translated, it gives CASSWDRAYEQYF.

The CDR3 sequence is CASGGVVGQPQHF. CDR3 bases: TGTGCCAGTGGAGGGGTTGTCGGTCAGCCCCAGCATTTT. The chain is built from TRBV19 and TRBJ1-5, with D tentatively TRBD1 (5 bases). The V gene lost 8 bases and the J gene lost 6 bases, with 14 bases spanning the gap. Germline V CDR1 and CDR2: LNHDA, SQIVND (reference sequence). CDR3 length: 13 amino acids.

The chain couples TRBV4-1 to TRBJ2-5; TRBD2 is a possible D gene (5 bases). Trimming pared 3 bases from V and 3 bases from J, leaving 11 bases between. The CDR3 is made up of 14 amino acids. Germline CDR1 reads MGHRA; CDR2 reads YSYEKL. In DNA, the CDR3 is TGCGCCAGCAGCCATAGAGCGGAGAAAGAGACCCAGTACTTC. The encoded protein is CASSHRAEKETQYF.